A single sample gave rise to the 9 T cell receptor beta chains below, sequenced in a study of long-term antiretroviral therapy in people with HIV. immunoSEQ v3.0 was run at survey level. Only in-frame clones appear in the TCRdb table, and some are missing; sequencing was by immunoSEQ multiplex PCR. The sample contains 35,000 to 45,000 clones, 70% to 90% of which appear only once. This sample comprised unsorted PBMCs, obtained 2.2 years after starting antiretroviral therapy. The origin of the receptors is a man aged 18 to 29 with HIV.

The rearrangement links TRBV30 to TRBJ1-5, with a weak D call TRBD1 (5 bases). Germline values: CDR1 GTSNPN, CDR2 SVGIG (reference sequence). V dropped 2 bases and J dropped 3 bases, with 11 bases sitting between them. The CDR3 consists of 14 residues. DNA for the CDR3: TGTGCCTGGAGTCCAGACAGCTCCAATCAGCCCCAGCATTTT. Translated, it gives CAWSPDSSNQPQHF.

The sample holds one count of this clone. The V gene is TRBV6-1, the J gene TRBJ1-5; TRBD1 agrees at 8 bases. V lost 1 base to trimming and J lost 1 base; unmatched junction nucleotides: 0. This CDR3 has 15 amino acids. Looked up from germline, CDR1 is MNHNS and CDR2 is SASEGT. CDR3 bases: TGTGCCAGCAGTGAAGGGACAGGGAGCAATCAGCCCCAGCATTTT. It yields the protein CASSEGTGSNQPQHF.

Turning to this clone: One end of the junction does not line up with germline, which may come from a read error. The V gene is TRBV7-7, the J gene TRBJ2-3; 8 nucleotides line up with TRBD1. The CDR3 runs 14 residues. Germline lookup yields CDR1 SSHAT and CDR2 FNYEAQ (reference sequence). The CDR3 DNA reads TGTGCTAGCAGCTGGGGACAGGGCACAGATACGCAGTATTTT. Its protein is CASSWGQGTDTQYF.

A remark on this clone: At one boundary the junction diverges from the germline segment, which might be a read error. The gene calls are TRBV6-6 and TRBJ1-6, with D possibly matching TRBD1 (6 bases). The germline V gene has CDR1 MNHNY and CDR2 SVGAGI (reference sequence). This CDR3 spans 16 amino acids. The CDR3 nucleotides are TGTGCCAGCAGTTACCCCCGTGGGAGGGGAGGGGGGGGGTTGGACTTT. Protein sequence: CASSYPRGRGGGGLDF.

The chain combines TRBV4-1 with TRBJ2-1; TRBD2 matches at 11 bases. V was clipped by 0 bases and J by 0 bases; unmatched bases: 16. CDR1 MGHRA and CDR2 YSYEKL come from the germline V gene. The CDR3 is 22 residues long. The CDR3 sequence: CASSQDRGLAGGSGPSYNEQFF. Written as DNA, the CDR3 is TGCGCCAGCAGCCAAGATCGTGGTCTAGCGGGAGGTTCGGGACCCTCCTACAATGAGCAGTTCTTC.

The rearrangement joins TRBV5-4 to TRBJ2-3; 11 positions match TRBD2. Germline V CDR1 and CDR2: SGHNT, YYREEE (reference sequence). The CDR3 covers 16 residues. The junction had 6 bases not matched to a gene; V was cut back by 4 bases and J by 2 bases. The DNA of the CDR3 is TGTGCCAGCAGCAGGGGACTAGCGGCCTTCACAGATACGCAGTATTTT. It is translated as CASSRGLAAFTDTQYF.

V usage is TRBV29-1 and J usage is TRBJ1-2; TRBD1 might be the D (5 bases). Germline V gene lookup returns CDR1 SQVTM and CDR2 ANQGSEA. V dropped 6 bases and J dropped 7 bases, with 18 bases sitting between them. The CDR3 extends over 13 amino acids. The CDR3 loop reads CSVVTASSGGYTF. CDR3 bases: TGCAGCGTAGTGACAGCTTCTTCGGGTGGCTACACCTTC.

The chain is built from TRBV11-2 and TRBJ1-3, with D unclear. The CDR3 sequence is 15 residues long. Trimming took off 0 bases at V and 4 bases at J, with 10 bases between the two ends. CDR1 is SGHAT, CDR2 FQNNGV, per germline. In nucleotides, the CDR3 is TGTGCCAGCAGCTTAGATTTAAGGGTCGGAAACACCATATATTTT. Translating it yields CASSLDLRVGNTIYF. Full variable domain (missing parts from reference TRBV11-2 and TRBJ1-3): EAGVAQSPRYKIIEKRQSVAFWCNPISGHATLYWYQQILGQGPKLLIQFQNNGVVDDSQLPKDRFSAERLKGVDSTLKIQPAKLEDSAVYLCASSLDLRVGNTIYFGEGSWLTVV.

The genes are TRBV11-2 and TRBJ2-7; D is uncertain. The CDR3 length is 13 residues. The germline gives CDR1 SGHAT, CDR2 FQNNGV. Deletions cut 0 bases from V and 5 bases from J, with 8 bases between. CDR3 loop: CASSLDPGHEQYF. The CDR3 bases are TGTGCCAGCAGCTTAGATCCGGGCCACGAGCAGTACTTC.